The TCR beta chain described here comes from a study of TIL therapy for anti-PD-1-resistant metastatic lung cancer. Study background: Tumors carried a median about 1.5 non-synonymous mutations per megabase.

General observations from the study: Infused TIL clonotypes partially replaced the baseline blood repertoire, then decayed over months. Patients were highly selected, enriched for treatment-naive, never-smoker and oncogene-addicted cases.

About this clone: Antigen: not known.

V dropped 3 bases and J dropped 4 bases, with 8 bases sitting between them. The CDR3 is 13 residues long. Germline CDR1 reads SGDLS; CDR2 reads YYNGEE. The time point: pre-treatment sample, taken before nivolumab and TIL therapy. Adults with stage 4 NSCLC were enrolled in a phase I trial. Sequencing used immunoSEQ v3. The repertoire was sequenced with immunoSEQ multiplex PCR; TCRdb's copy has only in-frame clones and lacks some. The data show about 52,000 clones, approximately 79% seen once. The chain joins TRBV9 to TRBJ1-3, with D unclear. The sequence came from a woman aged 25-80 years with non-small cell lung cancer. This specimen was blood, taken at baseline. CDR3 protein: CASSEGGGNTIYF. CDR3 nucleotides: TGTGCCAGCAGCGAGGGAGGGGGAAACACCATATATTTT.